The 6 T cell receptor beta chains given below trace back to one sample, sequenced in a study of blood T cell repertoires in COVID-19. Sequencing was performed with immunoSEQ multiplex PCR; in TCRdb, only in-frame clones are kept and a portion is missing. This table has 250,000 to 350,000 clones, around nine tenths appearing once. The sample consisted of peripheral blood. Receptors originate from a woman aged 55-70 years with acute or convalescent COVID-19.

The chain links TRBV28 to TRBJ1-5; weak D call: TRBD1 (6 bases). From germline, CDR1 is MDHEN and CDR2 SYDVKM. The V end was cut by 4 bases, the J end by 6 bases, with 16 bases between. This CDR3 region has 15 residues. The CDR3 spells CASSSPLGAPQPQHF. For the CDR3, the DNA is TGTGCCAGCAGTTCCCCCCTGGGGGCCCCTCAGCCCCAGCATTTT. The whole variable domain, remainder taken from reference TRBV28 and TRBJ1-5, is DVKVTQSSRYLVKRTGEKVFLECVQDMDHENMFWYRQDPGLGLRLIYFSYDVKMKEKGDIPEGYSVSREKKERFSLILESASTNQTSMYLCASSSPLGAPQPQHFGDGTRLSIL.

The V gene is TRBV28, the J gene TRBJ2-3, with a weak D call TRBD2 (5 bases). Germline V gene lookup returns CDR1 MDHEN and CDR2 SYDVKM. Trimming took 8 bases from V and 0 from J, leaving 12 bases between them. The length of the CDR3 is 14 residues. CDR3 residues: CASQTGSSTDTQYF. The CDR3 bases are TGTGCCAGCCAAACGGGGTCTAGCACAGATACGCAGTATTTT. Full variable domain (outside the CDR3, taken from reference TRBV28 and TRBJ2-3): DVKVTQSSRYLVKRTGEKVFLECVQDMDHENMFWYRQDPGLGLRLIYFSYDVKMKEKGDIPEGYSVSREKKERFSLILESASTNQTSMYLCASQTGSSTDTQYFGPGTRLTVL.

V usage is TRBV10-3 and J usage is TRBJ1-5; D is possibly TRBD1 (5 bases). CDR1 is ENHRY and CDR2 is SYGVKD in the germline V gene. The CDR3 covers 17 residues. V was clipped by 0 bases and J by 0 bases, with 12 bases between them. CDR3 protein: CAISESGGTYSNQPQHF. In DNA, the CDR3 is TGTGCCATCAGTGAGTCCGGGGGGACCTATAGCAATCAGCCCCAGCATTTT.

J is TRBJ1-2 and V is TRBV20-1; TRBD1 matches at 9 bases. The trim removed 3 bases at V and 3 bases at J, leaving 11 bases unmatched. Germline V gene sequence: CDR1 DFQATT, CDR2 SNEGSKA (reference sequence). There are 16 residues in the CDR3. CDR3 protein: CSASLRTGENYYGYTF. The CDR3, as DNA: TGCAGTGCTAGTCTGAGGACAGGGGAAAACTACTATGGCTACACCTTC.

The V call is TRBV2, the J call TRBJ2-1; a possible D gene is TRBD2 (6 bases). The CDR3 is 15 residues long. V was shortened by 7 bases and J by 7 bases, with 20 bases between the two germline ends. The V gene's germline CDR1 is SNHLY and CDR2 FYNNEI. The CDR3 loop is CASTLGGLEGNEQFF. Written as DNA, the CDR3 is TGTGCCAGCACCCTGGGGGGACTGGAGGGTAATGAGCAGTTCTTC.

The chain is built from TRBV3-1 (or the pseudogene TRBV3-2) and TRBJ1-2, with D hard to call. Germline CDR1 and CDR2: LGHDT and YNNKEL (reference sequence). This CDR3 contains 14 residues. The V gene lost 3 bases and the J gene lost 0 bases, with 8 bases spanning the gap. The DNA of the CDR3 is TGTGCCAGCAGCCATGGCAATTCTAACTATGGCTACACCTTC. Translating gives CASSHGNSNYGYTF.